This is a list of T cell receptor beta chains from one sample in a study of T cell responses to AZD1222 COVID-19 vaccine. Sequenced by immunoSEQ multiplex PCR; TCRdb stores in-frame clones only, minus some. The data show some 85,000 clones, approximately 90% seen once. The specimen was peripheral blood, collected on day 0 of AZD1222 vaccination. Every receptor here comes from an adult in good health. The CDR3 runs from the conserved cysteine through the conserved F or W. Fields, in order: clone size, J gene, D gene, V gene, CDR3 length, CDR3 protein, CDR3 DNA. A D gene is named only where the DNA matches it firmly. Clone size is not always given. Where it is, it says once, few, many or a class for expanded clones.

. | TRBJ2-1 | TRBD2 | TRBV28 | 16 | CASALNPGAGGDEQFF | TGTGCCAGCGCTCTTAATCCCGGGGCGGGAGGAGATGAGCAGTTCTTC
. | TRBJ2-7 | . | TRBV18 | 14 | CASSRQRGAYEQYF | TGTGCCAGCTCACGCCAAAGGGGGGCCTACGAGCAGTACTTC
. | TRBJ2-2 | . | TRBV5-1 | 15 | CASSVGPSNTGELFF | TGCGCCAGCAGCGTCGGGCCCTCGAACACCGGGGAGCTGTTTTTT
. | TRBJ2-3 | TRBD2 | TRBV5-1 | 19 | CASSLGGTSGTRDTDTQYF | TGCGCCAGCAGCTTGGGTGGGACTAGCGGGACGAGAGACACAGATACGCAGTATTTT
. | TRBJ2-7 | . | TRBV6-2/TRBV6-3 | 13 | CASSYMGTYEQYF | TGTGCCAGCAGTTACATGGGGACCTACGAGCAGTACTTC
few | TRBJ1-1 | . | TRBV9 | 13 | CASSSRWNTEAFF | TGTGCCAGCAGCTCCCGATGGAACACTGAAGCTTTCTTT
. | TRBJ2-4 | . | TRBV21-1 | 18 | CASSKGLQGKLTKNIQYF | TGTGCCAGCAGCAAAGGGTTACAGGGTAAACTAACCAAAAACATTCAGTACTTC
. | TRBJ1-2 | . | TRBV29-1 | 10 | CSVDGGGYTF | TGCAGCGTTGACGGAGGTGGCTACACCTTC
. | TRBJ1-2 | . | TRBV11-1 | 15 | CASSLASVERYGYTF | TGTGCCAGCAGCTTAGCGTCGGTAGAGCGCTATGGCTACACCTTC
. | TRBJ1-2 | TRBD1 | TRBV10-3 | 13 | CAITRDRNYGYTF | TGTGCCATCACAAGGGACAGAAACTATGGCTACACCTTC
. | TRBJ2-2 | . | TRBV5-5 | 14 | CASSFQAGTGELFF | TGTGCCAGCAGCTTTCAGGCAGGTACCGGGGAGCTGTTTTTT
few | TRBJ1-2 | . | TRBV28 | 13 | CASSSEGIWGYTF | TGTGCCAGCAGTTCGGAGGGGATTTGGGGCTACACCTTC
. | TRBJ2-7 | TRBD2 | TRBV19 | 15 | CASSPLAGIFYEQYF | TGTGCCAGTAGTCCCCTAGCGGGAATCTTCTACGAGCAGTACTTC
. | TRBJ2-5 | TRBD1 | TRBV6-2/TRBV6-3 | 13 | CASSVGTVETQYF | TGTGCCAGCAGTGTAGGGACAGTGGAGACCCAGTACTTC
. | TRBJ2-7 | . | TRBV6-1 | 15 | CASSENGGSLYEQYF | TGTGCCAGCAGTGAGAATGGAGGGTCGCTCTACGAGCAGTACTTC
. | TRBJ2-3 | . | TRBV9 | 15 | CASSVVSSSTDTQYF | TGTGCCAGCAGCGTAGTTTCTAGCAGCACAGATACGCAGTATTTT
. | TRBJ1-5 | . | TRBV12-5 | 16 | CASGLVLTAVDQPQHF | TGTGCTAGTGGTTTGGTACTTACGGCAGTTGATCAGCCCCAGCATTTT
. | TRBJ2-1 | . | TRBV19 | 13 | CASSTSRDNEQFF | TGTGCCAGTAGTACCTCCAGGGACAATGAGCAGTTCTTC
. | TRBJ2-5 | . | TRBV7-2 | 13 | CASTLRRQETQYF | TGTGCCAGCACCCTGAGAAGACAAGAGACCCAGTACTTC
once | TRBJ1-1 | . | TRBV2 | 15 | CASSGLGQGNIEAFF | TGTGCCAGCAGTGGATTGGGGCAGGGCAATATTGAAGCTTTCTTT
. | TRBJ1-2 | . | TRBV7-9 | 14 | CASSLSTDSYGYTF | TGTGCCAGCAGCTTAAGCACAGACTCATATGGCTACACCTTC
. | TRBJ2-4 | . | TRBV30 | 16 | CAWSVGQGGGKNIQYF | TGTGCCTGGAGTGTAGGTCAGGGAGGTGGCAAAAACATTCAGTACTTC
few | TRBJ2-3 | . | TRBV7-3 | 15 | CASSQNGVTTDTQYF | TGTGCCAGCAGCCAAAACGGGGTTACGACAGATACGCAGTATTTT
once | TRBJ2-3 | TRBD2 | TRBV11-2 | 12 | CASSLAGMAQYF | TGTGCCAGCAGCCTAGCGGGAATGGCGCAGTATTTT
. | TRBJ1-6 | . | TRBV28 | 12 | CASSLLNSPLHF | TGTGCCAGCAGTTTACTCAATTCACCCCTCCACTTT
few | TRBJ1-2 | . | TRBV2 | 13 | CASSASSYYGYTF | TGTGCCAGCAGTGCGAGCAGCTACTATGGCTACACCTTC
. | TRBJ1-4 | . | TRBV7-9 | 14 | CASSSGGASEKLFF | TGTGCCAGCAGTTCCGGGGGGGCGAGTGAAAAACTGTTTTTT